This T cell receptor beta chain derives from a study of neurological immune-mediated disorders. At least ten counts were recorded for this clonotype. Per germline, CDR1 SGHTA and CDR2 FQGNSA. V trimming: 4 bases; J trimming: 4 bases; junction bases outside the gene matches: 4. The CDR3 is made up of 16 amino acids. Time point specified: longitudinal time-point 3. The cDNA came from 5'RACE with 10-nucleotide random UMIs. Via MiXCR, TCRdb re-called the 5' RACE reads, giving one row per CDR3 protein. This table holds approximately 58,000 distinct CDR3 sequences, 8% to 9% found once. The source material was PBMCs. The rearrangement uses TRBV7-2 and TRBJ2-1; 13 bases fit TRBD2. The clonotype was recovered from a woman in her forties in good health. The CDR3 here is CASSSGGLAGYNEQFF. The CDR3 nucleotides read TGTGCCAGCAGCTCTGGGGGACTAGCGGGGTACAATGAGCAGTTCTTC.